The 24 T cell receptor beta chains reported below all come from one sample, sequenced in a study of response to subunit inactivated influenza vaccine. TCRdb passed the RT-PCR reads through MiXCR, listing each CDR3 protein once. The sample includes roughly 700,000 distinct CDR3 sequences, approximately 14% of them seen just once. The input for sequencing was PBMCs from blood, taken roughly 13 days after vaccination. The source is a man in his forties or fifties who received an inactivated influenza vaccine.

This clonotype was observed a handful of times. The V gene is TRBV6-5, the J gene TRBJ2-7; D is unresolved. The CDR3 has 17 residues. V was pared by 0 bases and J by 2 bases, with 17 bases between. Germline CDR1 is MNHEY and CDR2 is SVGAGI. The CDR3 protein is CASSYSGRTVGPYEQYF. The CDR3 coding sequence is TGTGCCAGCAGTTACTCGGGAAGGACGGTGGGCCCCTACGAGCAGTACTTC.

This clonotype showed up many times. The chain uses TRBV29-1 and TRBJ1-1; TRBD1 is a possible D gene (5 bases). Germline V gene lookup returns CDR1 SQVTM and CDR2 ANQGSEA. Trimming left V 6 bases short and J 0 bases short, with 11 bases between. The CDR3 contains 13 residues. The CDR3 DNA sequence: TGCAGCGTCAAGGGACTTATGAACACTGAAGCTTTCTTT. Its protein product is CSVKGLMNTEAFF. Filled out from reference TRBV29-1 and TRBJ1-1, the complete variable domain reads SAVISQKPSRDICQRGTSLTIQCQVDSQVTMMFWYRQQPGQSLTLIATANQGSEATYESGFVIDKFPISRPNLTFSTLTVSNMSPEDSSIYLCSVKGLMNTEAFFGQGTRLTVV.

The rearrangement joins TRBV3-1 to TRBJ1-2; D remains ambiguous. Germline values: CDR1 LGHDT, CDR2 YNNKEL (reference sequence). The CDR3 has 18 amino acids. V gave up 1 base and J gave up 4 bases, with 22 bases separating them. The CDR3 here is CASSQGRTMGFKVYGYTF. The DNA for the CDR3 is TGTGCCAGCAGCCAAGGGCGAACAATGGGTTTTAAAGTCTATGGCTACACCTTC.

This sequence joins TRBV5-6 and TRBJ2-7; tentative D call: TRBD2 (6 bases). V was clipped by 2 bases and J by 5 bases, with 14 bases between them. CDR1 is SGHDT, CDR2 YYEEEE, per germline. The CDR3 is 14 amino acids. This CDR3 reads CASSFYLRGNEQYF. CDR3 nucleotide sequence: TGTGCCAGCAGCTTTTATCTGCGGGGAAACGAGCAGTACTTC.

This clonotype was counted a few times. This rearrangement joins TRBV20-1 to TRBJ2-5; D ambiguous. The CDR3 extends over 12 amino acids. The V end was cut by 3 bases, the J end by 0 bases, with 5 bases between. Germline V gives CDR1 DFQATT, CDR2 SNEGSKA (reference sequence). The CDR3, as DNA: TGCAGTGCTAGTAGAAACCAAGAGACCCAGTACTTC. Amino acid sequence: CSASRNQETQYF.

This clonotype was counted between two and nine times. Here the CDR3 reads CASSLGSRTDTQYF. The CDR3 DNA follows: TGTGCCAGCAGCTTAGGTTCCCGCACAGATACGCAGTATTTT. V and J are TRBV7-9 and TRBJ2-3; D is uncertain. Per germline, CDR1 SEHNR and CDR2 FQNEAQ (reference sequence). The CDR3 runs 14 residues. The germline V and J ends were trimmed by 1 base and 1 base, with 6 bases remaining between them.

This clonotype has only a few counts. The chain combines TRBV5-6 with TRBJ1-4; a weak D match, TRBD1 (5 bases). The CDR3 consists of 14 residues. Germline V gene lookup returns CDR1 SGHDT and CDR2 YYEEEE. Trimming removed 4 bases from V and 7 bases from J, with 14 bases in between. The CDR3 spells CASSTLDKSEKLFF. The DNA for the CDR3 is TGTGCCAGCAGCACCCTGGACAAAAGTGAAAAACTGTTTTTT.

This clonotype was found many times. V usage is TRBV29-1 and J usage is TRBJ2-3; D unclear. Germline V gives CDR1 SQVTM, CDR2 ANQGSEA. There are 14 residues in the CDR3. Trimming removed 3 bases from V and 5 bases from J, with 15 bases in between. In DNA form, the CDR3 reads TGCAGCGTTGAGGGCCTACCTGGACGAGATACGCAGTATTTT. Residues: CSVEGLPGRDTQYF.

The rearrangement joins TRBV5-5 to TRBJ2-1; 9 nucleotides match TRBD1. Germline lookup yields CDR1 SGHKS and CDR2 YYEKEE (reference sequence). The trim removed 6 bases at V and 9 bases at J, leaving 7 bases unmatched. The CDR3 runs to 13 residues. The CDR3, as DNA: TGTGCCAGCACCAGGACAGGGGAAACTGAGCAGTTCTTC. Translated, it gives CASTRTGETEQFF.

This clonotype appeared many times. This chain uses TRBV29-1 with TRBJ2-7; 8 nucleotides agree with TRBD2. The V and J ends lost 4 bases and 4 bases, in that order; junction bases with no gene match: 9. This CDR3 comprises 14 residues. Germline V gene sequence: CDR1 SQVTM, CDR2 ANQGSEA. CDR3 DNA sequence: TGCAGCGTTGGGGCGGGAGGAATTCGGTACGAGCAGTACTTC. Its protein is CSVGAGGIRYEQYF.

The chain couples TRBV5-1 to TRBJ1-2; D not resolved. V was pared by 4 bases and J by 5 bases, with 15 bases between. There are 14 residues in the CDR3. Germline loops: CDR1 SGHRS, CDR2 YFSETQ. DNA for the CDR3: TGCGCCAGCAGCGATTCGACCGGGGTATATGGCTACACCTTC. Its protein is CASSDSTGVYGYTF.

This clonotype appeared a few times. The chain has TRBV5-5 and TRBJ2-1; 8 bases agree with TRBD2. The CDR3 loop spans 16 amino acids. CDR1 is SGHKS, CDR2 YYEKEE, per germline (reference sequence). The junction had 5 bases not matched to a gene; V was cut back by 0 bases and J by 3 bases. As DNA, the CDR3 is TGTGCCAGCAGCTTGGGGCGGGAGGTAAACTACAATGAGCAGTTCTTC. Protein: CASSLGREVNYNEQFF.

This clonotype was counted a few times. The chain uses TRBV10-2 and TRBJ1-4, with 7 bases identical to TRBD1. This CDR3 comprises 15 residues. Germline values: CDR1 WSHSY, CDR2 SAAADI. Trimming removed 3 bases from V and 8 bases from J; junction bases left unmatched: 9. DNA of the CDR3: TGCGCCAGCAGTGAACCCGCAGGGGGTGGGGAAAAACTGTTTTTT. This gives the protein CASSEPAGGGEKLFF.

This clonotype was counted many times. The V call is TRBV12-3 or TRBV12-4, the J call TRBJ2-7, with 9 bases matching TRBD1. CDR3 size: 13 residues. V lost 6 bases to trimming and J lost 4 bases; unmatched junction nucleotides: 4. CDR3 sequence: CASSVQGAYEQYF. CDR3 nucleotides: TGTGCCAGCAGCGTACAGGGGGCTTACGAGCAGTACTTC.

This clonotype was observed a handful of times. The J gene is TRBJ2-1, the V gene TRBV12-3 or TRBV12-4, with D maybe TRBD1 (6 bases). Trimming removed 6 bases at V and 6 bases at J, with 9 bases between. CDR3 length: 12 residues. CDR3 sequence reads: CASRGAGNEQFF. CDR3 DNA sequence: TGTGCCAGCAGGGGGGCGGGCAATGAGCAGTTCTTC.

The chain couples TRBV7-9 to TRBJ2-3, with 12 bases fitting TRBD2. The CDR3 spans 16 residues. The germline CDR1 and CDR2 sequences are SEHNR and FQNEAQ (reference sequence). The ends lost 5 bases at V and 6 bases at J; junction bases unmatched: 9. The CDR3 region has the DNA TGTGCCAGCAGCAAAGGACTAGCGGGGAGCGGGGATACGCAGTATTTT. Residues: CASSKGLAGSGDTQYF.

The chain combines TRBV7-8 with TRBJ2-7, with D maybe TRBD2 (6 bases). The germline gives CDR1 SGHVS, CDR2 FQNEAQ. V was pared by 2 bases and J by 0 bases, with 17 bases between. The CDR3 has 17 amino acids. In DNA form, the CDR3 reads TGTGCCAGCAGCTTAACGGCAGGGACTTCGAGCTCCTACGAGCAGTACTTC. It codes for CASSLTAGTSSSYEQYF. The entire variable domain, with the rest obtained from reference TRBV7-8 and TRBJ2-7, is as follows: GAGVSQSPRYKVAKRGQDVALRCDPISGHVSLFWYQQALGQGPEFLTYFQNEAQLDKSGLPSDRFFAERPEGSVSTLKIQRTQQEDSAVYLCASSLTAGTSSSYEQYFGPGTRLTVT.

The genes are TRBV3-1 and TRBJ2-3; D is possibly TRBD2 (6 bases). CDR3 length: 15 amino acids. V dropped 1 base and J dropped 2 bases, with 10 bases sitting between them. Looked up from germline, CDR1 is LGHDT and CDR2 is YNNKEL (reference sequence). DNA for the CDR3: TGTGCCAGCAGCCAAGGCGGGACTCCCACAGATACGCAGTATTTT. Its translation is CASSQGGTPTDTQYF.

This chain joins TRBV7-2 and TRBJ1-3, with 8 bases lining up with TRBD1. The CDR3 has 15 residues. Per the germline V gene, CDR1 is SGHTA and CDR2 is FQGNSA. The V gene end was trimmed by 4 bases and the J gene end by 1 base; junction bases not matched to a gene: 3. The DNA of the CDR3 is TGTGCCAGCAGCTGGACAGGGCAATCTGGAAACACCATATATTTT. Amino acid sequence: CASSWTGQSGNTIYF.

About this clonotype: At one end the junction does not follow the germline gene, possibly because of a read error. The gene calls are TRBV27 and TRBJ2-7, with 10 bases that match TRBD2. Germline CDR1 reads MNHEY; CDR2 reads SMNVEV (reference sequence). The CDR3 has 17 amino acids. The CDR3 bases are TGTGTCAGCAGTTTGGGTATCGTAGCGGGAGGCAACAACGAGCAGTACTTC. Translated: CVSSLGIVAGGNNEQYF.

This clonotype showed up just a few times. The chain recombines TRBV4-1 with TRBJ2-5, with D unclear. The CDR3 contains 13 residues. CDR1 MGHRA and CDR2 YSYEKL come from the germline V gene. The V end was cut by 2 bases, the J end by 0 bases, with 4 bases between. In DNA form, the CDR3 reads TGCGCCAGCAGCCAATGGGACCAAGAGACCCAGTACTTC. It encodes CASSQWDQETQYF.

This clonotype was recorded a few times. The genes are TRBV2 and TRBJ1-1; 9 bases align to TRBD1. The CDR3 contains 13 residues. Germline V gene data show CDR1 as SNHLY and CDR2 as FYNNEI. V was clipped by 4 bases and J by 7 bases; unmatched bases: 4. CDR3 sequence reads: CASSVWGQGEAFF. The CDR3 DNA reads as TGTGCCAGCAGTGTATGGGGACAGGGTGAAGCTTTCTTT.

This clonotype showed up many times. This chain uses TRBV12-3 or TRBV12-4 with TRBJ2-1, with 10 bases that match TRBD2. The CDR3 length is 15 residues. V was pared by 4 bases and J by 7 bases, with 7 bases of the junction left unmatched. Here the CDR3 DNA reads TGTGCCAGCAGTTCCTCGGGACTAGCGTTGAATGAGCAGTTCTTC. Its translation: CASSSSGLALNEQFF.

Comment on this clonotype: At one end the junction does not follow the germline gene, possibly because of a read error. The rearrangement uses TRBV5-1 and TRBJ1-4, with D maybe TRBD1 (5 bases). This CDR3 spans 16 amino acids. Germline loops: CDR1 SGHRS, CDR2 YFSETQ. The CDR3 sequence is CASSLSRRATNEKLIF. In DNA, the CDR3 is TGCGCCAGCAGCTTGTCCCGCAGGGCGACTAATGAAAAACTGATTTTT.